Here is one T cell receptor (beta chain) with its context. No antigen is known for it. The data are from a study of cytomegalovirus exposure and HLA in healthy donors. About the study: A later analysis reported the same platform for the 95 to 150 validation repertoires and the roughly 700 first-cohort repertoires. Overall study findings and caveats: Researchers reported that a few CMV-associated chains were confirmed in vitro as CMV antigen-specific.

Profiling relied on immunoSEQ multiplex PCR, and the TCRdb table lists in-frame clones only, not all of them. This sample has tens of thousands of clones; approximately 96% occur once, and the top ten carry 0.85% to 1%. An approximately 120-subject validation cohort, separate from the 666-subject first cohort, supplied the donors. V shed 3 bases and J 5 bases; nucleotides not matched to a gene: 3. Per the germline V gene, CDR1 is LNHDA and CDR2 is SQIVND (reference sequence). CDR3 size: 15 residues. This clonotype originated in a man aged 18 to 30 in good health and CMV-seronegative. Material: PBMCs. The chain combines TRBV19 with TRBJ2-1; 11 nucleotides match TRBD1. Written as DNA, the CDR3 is TGTGCCAGTAGTATGCGGGACAGGGGGGACAATGAGCAGTTCTTC. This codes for CASSMRDRGDNEQFF.